The subject of this entry is one T cell receptor beta chain. Antigen specificity is unknown. The CDR3 spans 18 residues. Germline lookup yields CDR1 KGHSH and CDR2 LQKENI. V lost 1 base, J lost 0 bases, and 18 bases lay in between. Some clones are missing from TCRdb's copy, which holds only in-frame ones; the method was immunoSEQ multiplex PCR. Among roughly 1,600,000 clones listed, about 98.5% were seen once. The data belong to a study of shared clonotypes between healthy human individuals. Across the whole study: A donor's plate count was three for CD4 naive and three for CD4 memory; CD8 naive had two and CD8 memory one.

Study observations and caveats: The rarefaction results pointed to incomplete sorted-subset sequencing despite large depth. Non-shared clonotypes showed lower generation probabilities than clonotypes common to all four donors.

The chain uses TRBV18 and TRBJ1-1; no firm D call. The specimen was naive CD4+ T cells sorted from blood. Subset meaning: CD45RA+ positively selected. This sequence originates from a young man in good health. The CDR3 is CASSPRAPTPRMNTEAFF. The CDR3 DNA is TGTGCCAGCTCACCACGTGCCCCGACCCCCCGTATGAACACTGAAGCTTTCTTT.